This paragraph reports one TCR beta chain. Its antigen is unknown. Trimming removed 5 bases from V and 4 bases from J, with 9 bases in between. This CDR3 is built from 13 residues. CDR1 is LGHDT and CDR2 is YNNKEL in the germline V gene (reference sequence). The data belong to a study of T cell responses to AZD1222 COVID-19 vaccine. Study background: It was second doses at about 4 or about 12 weeks that were pooled.

The repertoire was sequenced with immunoSEQ multiplex PCR; TCRdb's copy has only in-frame clones and lacks some. The sample has about 170,000 clones, 90% seen once. Overall study results and limits: White British donors predominated, females outnumbered males, and clonal diversity was possibly underestimated.

This material consisted of peripheral blood, taken on day 0 of AZD1222 vaccination. This receptor was taken from an adult in good health. V gene TRBV3-1 (or the pseudogene TRBV3-2) combines with J gene TRBJ1-5; D remains unclear. The CDR3 bases are TGTGCCAGCAGCGTAGTCGGGAATCAGCCCCAGCATTTT. It is translated as CASSVVGNQPQHF.